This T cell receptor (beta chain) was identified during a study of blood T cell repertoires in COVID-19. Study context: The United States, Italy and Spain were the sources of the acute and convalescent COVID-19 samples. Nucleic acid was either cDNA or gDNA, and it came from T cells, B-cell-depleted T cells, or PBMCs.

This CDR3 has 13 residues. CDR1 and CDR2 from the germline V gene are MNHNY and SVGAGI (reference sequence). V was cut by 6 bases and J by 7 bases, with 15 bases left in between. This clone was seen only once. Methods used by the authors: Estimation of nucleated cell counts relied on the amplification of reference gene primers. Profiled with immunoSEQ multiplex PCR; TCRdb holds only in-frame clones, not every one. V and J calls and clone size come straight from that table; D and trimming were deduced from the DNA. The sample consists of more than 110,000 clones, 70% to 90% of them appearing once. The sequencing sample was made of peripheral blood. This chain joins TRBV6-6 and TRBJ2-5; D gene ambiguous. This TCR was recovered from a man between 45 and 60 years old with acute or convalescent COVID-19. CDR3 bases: TGTGCCAGCAGCCGTCTCGACTCGGGGACCCAGTACTTC. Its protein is CASSRLDSGTQYF.